One TCR beta chain is described in this entry. Vbeta (60) and Jbeta (13) primers were used in the PCR. As handled by the study authors: As a later analysis found, there were 78 million or so unique TCR beta chains, of which approximately 10 million were shared. The assay was immunoSEQ multiplex PCR, and TCRdb's table has in-frame clones only and misses some. The D gene and trimming were derived from the DNA, and the V and J assignments and clone size from that table. This table has fewer than 250,000 clones, roughly 88% appearing once. The entry originates in a study of cytomegalovirus exposure and HLA in healthy donors. Sequenced sample: PBMCs. The origin of this receptor is a boy between 2 and 10 years old in good health and CMV-seronegative.

The CDR3 loop reads CASSVGLVHEQYF. As DNA, the CDR3 is TGTGCCAGCAGCGTCGGACTAGTCCACGAGCAGTACTTC. This sequence joins TRBV9 and TRBJ2-7; 7 positions match TRBD2. V lost 2 bases and J lost 5; bases outside the gene matches: 4. From germline, CDR1 is SGDLS and CDR2 YYNGEE. The CDR3 totals 13 residues.